The 25 T cell receptor beta chains reported below all come from one sample, sequenced in a study of T cell repertoires in cytomegalovirus infection. TCRdb processed the reads anew with MiXCR; each CDR3 protein has one entry. This repertoire shows some 150,000 distinct CDR3 sequences, around 22% found once; its top ten account for 9.5% to 12%. Sequencing was done on a sample of PBMCs. The receptors come from a human donor in good health (CMV status not recorded). Some clones in this sample may be carry-over from other donors' samples.

The rearrangement joins TRBV12-3 or TRBV12-4 to TRBJ2-2; no firm D call. V lost 3 bases, J lost 5 bases, and 10 bases lay in between. This CDR3 has 14 residues. CDR3 residues: CASSFSSITGELFF. The CDR3 nucleotides are TGTGCCAGCAGTTTTTCGAGTATTACCGGGGAGCTGTTTTTT.

Comments on this clonotype: A much larger clone sits a single nucleotide away, making a read error possible. The chain couples TRBV12-3 or TRBV12-4 to TRBJ1-2, with 9 bases aligning to TRBD1. CDR3 size: 13 residues. The CDR3 bases are TGTGCCAGCAGTTTGGGACAGGGAAGTGGCTACAGCTTC. This gives the protein CASSLGQGSGYSF.

The gene calls are TRBV28 and TRBJ1-5; tentatively, D is TRBD1 (6 bases). The CDR3 is 15 residues long. Germline CDR1 reads MDHEN; CDR2 reads SYDVKM. The V and J ends lost 6 bases and 3 bases respectively, with 15 bases between them. The CDR3 here is CASSPAYRDNQPQHF. The DNA for the CDR3 is TGTGCCAGCAGCCCCGCATACAGGGACAATCAGCCCCAGCATTTT.

The chain recombines TRBV19 with TRBJ2-2; D is perhaps TRBD1 (6 bases). V lost 4 bases and J lost 2, with 14 bases in between. Germline-derived CDR1 and CDR2 are LNHDA and SQIVND (reference sequence). This CDR3 spans 16 amino acids. In nucleotides, the CDR3 is TGTGCCAGTAGTACTCTCAACAGGGTAAACACCGGGGAGCTGTTTTTT. Residues: CASSTLNRVNTGELFF.

This clonotype was seen only once. This chain links TRBV5-1 with TRBJ2-7, with 7 bases that match TRBD1. This CDR3 region has 13 residues. Trimming cost V 0 bases and J 4 bases; bases outside gene matches: 1. The germline CDR1 and CDR2 sequences are SGHRS and YFSETQ. The CDR3 loop reads CASSLVGQYEQYF. The DNA for the CDR3 is TGCGCCAGCAGCTTGGTGGGACAGTACGAGCAGTACTTC.

CDR3 in amino acids: CASSCSTAQETQYF. The CDR3 DNA reads TGTGCCAGCAGTTGCTCGACAGCACAAGAGACCCAGTACTTC. V usage is TRBV28 and J usage is TRBJ2-5, with D possibly matching TRBD1 (5 bases). Germline loops: CDR1 MDHEN, CDR2 SYDVKM. The V end was cut by 4 bases, the J end by 2 bases, with 11 bases between. The CDR3 totals 14 residues.

This clonotype turned up a few times. V and J are TRBV30 and TRBJ2-4; tentative D call: TRBD1 (5 bases). Germline CDR1 and CDR2: GTSNPN and SVGIG (reference sequence). The CDR3 has 17 amino acids. V lost 4 bases and J 0 bases, leaving 19 bases between the germline ends. CDR3 nucleotides: TGTGCCTGGAAGGGCAGGGTACGGCCCGAAGCCAAAAACATTCAGTACTTC. Its translation: CAWKGRVRPEAKNIQYF.

CDR3 nucleotides: TGCAGTGCTAGGATCAATAGCGGGGGCGCCTACGAGCAGTACTTC. It is translated as CSARINSGGAYEQYF. The V and J genes are TRBV20-1 and TRBJ2-7; 9 bases align to TRBD2. The ends lost 3 bases at V and 2 bases at J; junction bases unmatched: 8. The CDR3 is made up of 15 amino acids. Germline V gene lookup returns CDR1 DFQATT and CDR2 SNEGSKA (reference sequence).

This clonotype was picked up many times. The chain is built from TRBV7-2 and TRBJ2-7, with 7 bases matching TRBD2. In germline, CDR1 is SGHTA, CDR2 FQGNSA. V shed 1 base, J shed 4 bases, and the junction held 4 bases outside the gene matches. The CDR3 totals 14 residues. The chain's CDR3 is CASSLEWEGYEQYF. CDR3 bases: TGTGCCAGCAGCTTAGAGTGGGAGGGGTACGAGCAGTACTTC.

This clonotype has only a few counts. The CDR3 protein is CASFALRPGYTF. Written as DNA, the CDR3 is TGTGCCAGCTTTGCCCTCCGGCCTGGCTACACCTTC. V gene TRBV28 combines with J gene TRBJ1-2; D not resolved. The CDR3 has 12 residues. The V and J ends lost 8 bases and 7 bases respectively, with 14 bases between them. Germline CDR1 reads MDHEN; CDR2 reads SYDVKM.

The chain carries TRBV11-2 and TRBJ2-1; 7 bases agree with TRBD1. The CDR3 covers 16 residues. J was trimmed by 0 bases and V by 2 bases; bases with no gene match: 4. Per the germline V gene, CDR1 is SGHAT and CDR2 is FQNNGV. DNA for the CDR3: TGTGCCAGCAGCTTAACACAGGGGAGCTCCTACAATGAGCAGTTCTTC. The encoded protein is CASSLTQGSSYNEQFF.

There are a few counts of this clonotype. The V gene is TRBV20-1, the J gene TRBJ2-7; 12 bases fit TRBD2. In germline, CDR1 is DFQATT, CDR2 SNEGSKA (reference sequence). V lost 1 base, J lost 0 bases, and 7 bases stayed unmatched. This CDR3 is 17 amino acids long. CDR3 sequence: CSARGGGLAGSSYEQYF. CDR3 DNA: TGCAGTGCTAGAGGGGGTGGACTAGCGGGGAGCTCCTACGAGCAGTACTTC.

The chain joins TRBV7-9 to TRBJ2-7; D gene uncertain. CDR3 length: 13 amino acids. The germline V and J ends were trimmed by 4 bases and 4 bases, with 11 bases remaining between them. From germline, CDR1 is SEHNR and CDR2 FQNEAQ (reference sequence). The CDR3 protein is CASSSDWGYEQYF. In nucleotides, the CDR3 is TGTGCCAGCAGCTCCGATTGGGGTTACGAGCAGTACTTC.

This clonotype was detected ten times or more. The chain uses TRBV7-2 and TRBJ1-6; 9 bases agree with TRBD1. CDR1 is SGHTA and CDR2 is FQGNSA in the germline V gene. The J segment lost 10 bases and the V segment lost 0 bases, leaving 7 bases of the junction unmatched. CDR3 length equals 16 residues. The CDR3 bases are TGTGCCAGCAGCTTAGCCGGGACAGGGACCCGGTCACCCCTCCACTTT. Its translation is CASSLAGTGTRSPLHF.

This chain uses TRBV7-9 with TRBJ1-2; 8 positions match TRBD1. J gave up 2 bases and V 5 bases, and 7 bases lay outside the gene matches. There are 15 residues in the CDR3. Germline V CDR1 and CDR2: SEHNR, FQNEAQ (reference sequence). The CDR3 loop reads CASSVGQGWNYGYTF. CDR3 coding DNA: TGTGCCAGCAGCGTCGGACAGGGATGGAACTATGGCTACACCTTC.

This clonotype turned up a few times. This sequence joins TRBV28 and TRBJ1-4, with D maybe TRBD1 (6 bases). CDR1 and CDR2 from the germline V gene are MDHEN and SYDVKM. This CDR3 is 18 amino acids long. The V end lost 2 bases, the J end lost 0 bases, and 16 bases lay between the germline ends. CDR3 sequence (DNA): TGTGCCAGCAGTTTACCGGGGGCGAATCCGGCAACTAATGAAAAACTGTTTTTT. Its translation: CASSLPGANPATNEKLFF.

This clonotype occurred once. V gene TRBV3-1 combines with J gene TRBJ1-2, with 7 bases matching TRBD1. Germline CDR1 LGHDT, CDR2 YNNKEL (reference sequence). This CDR3 comprises 15 residues. With V trimmed by 2 bases and J by 5 bases, 8 bases remained unmatched. The CDR3 loop is CASSQPGTVLYGYTF. The CDR3 DNA sequence: TGTGCCAGCAGCCAACCCGGGACAGTCCTTTATGGCTACACCTTC.

This clonotype has just a few counts. V and J are TRBV9 and TRBJ1-2, with TRBD1 as a possible D gene (6 bases). V lost 0 bases and J lost 4, with 7 bases in between. Germline lookup yields CDR1 SGDLS and CDR2 YYNGEE. This CDR3 spans 13 amino acids. The DNA of the CDR3 is TGTGCCAGCAGCGTAGAGGACAGCTATGGCTACACCTTC. Amino acid sequence: CASSVEDSYGYTF.

This clonotype was counted ten times or more. The chain combines TRBV7-2 with TRBJ1-5; D perhaps matches TRBD1 (5 bases). The V and J ends lost 7 bases and 3 bases respectively, with 10 bases between them. The CDR3 totals 13 residues. Germline V lookup: CDR1 SGHTA, CDR2 FQGNSA. The DNA of the CDR3 is TGTGCCAGCACCGCGACAGTCAATCAGCCCCAGCATTTT. It is translated as CASTATVNQPQHF. Based on the CDR3 plus reference TRBV7-2 and TRBJ1-5, the full variable domain is GAGVSQSPSNKVTEKGKDVELRCDPISGHTALYWYRQSLGQGLEFLIYFQGNSAPDKSGLPSDRFSAERTGGSVSTLTIQRTQQEDSAVYLCASTATVNQPQHFGDGTRLSIL.

This sequence joins TRBV7-8 and TRBJ1-2, with D possibly matching TRBD1 (6 bases). Trimming left V 4 bases short and J 2 bases short, with 14 bases between. This CDR3 region has 15 residues. The germline gives CDR1 SGHVS, CDR2 FQNEAQ. This CDR3 reads CASSSHRVANYGYTF. The CDR3, as DNA: TGTGCCAGCAGCTCCCACAGGGTGGCCAACTATGGCTACACCTTC.

This clonotype has more than one count but fewer than ten. This chain links TRBV25-1 with TRBJ1-1; no clear D gene. This CDR3 has 12 residues. CDR1 is MGHDK and CDR2 is SYGVNS in the germline V gene. With 3 bases removed from V and 0 bases from J, the gap between germline ends came to 2 bases. CDR3 protein: CASSDLNTEAFF. The CDR3 nucleotides are TGTGCCAGCAGTGATCTGAACACTGAAGCTTTCTTT.

This clonotype was observed once. A much larger clone is a single base away; this may be a read error. The rearrangement uses TRBV5-4 and TRBJ2-7, with TRBD1 matching over 9 bases. The germline V gene has CDR1 SGHNT and CDR2 YYREEE (reference sequence). The CDR3 is 12 amino acids. As DNA, the CDR3 is TGTGCCAGCAGGGGGACAGGGTCCGAGCAGCACTTC. Translating it yields CASRGTGSEQHF.

V usage is TRBV7-9 and J usage is TRBJ2-3, with 14 bases fitting TRBD2. V lost 7 bases to trimming and J lost 4 bases; unmatched junction nucleotides: 7. CDR3 length: 16 residues. Germline-derived CDR1 and CDR2 are SEHNR and FQNEAQ (reference sequence). CDR3 residues: CASIPGLAGDADTQYF. As DNA, the CDR3 is TGTGCCAGCATCCCGGGACTAGCGGGAGATGCAGATACGCAGTATTTT.

The V and J genes are TRBV29-1 and TRBJ1-1; TRBD1 aligns across 7 bases. Germline assignment: CDR1 SQVTM and CDR2 ANQGSEA. The CDR3 runs 16 residues. The V segment lost 5 bases and the J segment 0 bases; nucleotides outside the gene matches: 12. The CDR3 here is CSVRHRGRDVNTEAFF. The CDR3 DNA reads TGCAGCGTTAGGCACAGGGGCAGAGACGTGAACACTGAAGCTTTCTTT.

This clonotype came up many times. The rearrangement uses TRBV27 and TRBJ1-5; possibly TRBD1 for D (5 bases). Germline V gives CDR1 MNHEY, CDR2 SMNVEV (reference sequence). Trimming took 3 bases from V and 4 from J, leaving 7 bases between them. The CDR3 covers 13 residues. The CDR3 region is CASSFQGNQPQHF. DNA of the CDR3: TGTGCCAGCAGTTTCCAGGGAAATCAGCCCCAGCATTTT.